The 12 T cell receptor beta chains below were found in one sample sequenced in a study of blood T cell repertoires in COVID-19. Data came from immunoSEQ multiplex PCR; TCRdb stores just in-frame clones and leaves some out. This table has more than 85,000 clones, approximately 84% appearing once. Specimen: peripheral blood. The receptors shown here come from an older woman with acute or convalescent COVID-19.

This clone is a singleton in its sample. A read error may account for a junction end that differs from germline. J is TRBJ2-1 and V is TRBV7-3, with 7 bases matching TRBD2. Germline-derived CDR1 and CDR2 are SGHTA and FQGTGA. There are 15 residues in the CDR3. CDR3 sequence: CASVAGPSSHNEQFF. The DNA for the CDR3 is TGTGCCAGCGTAGCGGGCCCCTCCTCCCACAATGAGCAGTTCTTC.

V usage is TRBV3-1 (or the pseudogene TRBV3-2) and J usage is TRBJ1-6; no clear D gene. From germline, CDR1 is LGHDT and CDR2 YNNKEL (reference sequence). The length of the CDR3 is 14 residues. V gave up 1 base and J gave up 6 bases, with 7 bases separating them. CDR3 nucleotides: TGTGCCAGCAGCCAAGGGCAGGCTAATTCACCCCTCCACTTT. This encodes CASSQGQANSPLHF.

The CDR3 reads CATSDLTTGLGAQYF. The CDR3 region has the DNA TGTGCCACCAGTGATTTGACGACAGGGCTTGGGGCCCAGTACTTC. This rearrangement joins TRBV24-1 to TRBJ2-5; 7 bases fit TRBD1. The J segment lost 9 bases and the V segment lost 0 bases, leaving 9 bases of the junction unmatched. This CDR3 is built from 15 residues. CDR1 KGHDR and CDR2 SFDVKD come from the germline V gene.

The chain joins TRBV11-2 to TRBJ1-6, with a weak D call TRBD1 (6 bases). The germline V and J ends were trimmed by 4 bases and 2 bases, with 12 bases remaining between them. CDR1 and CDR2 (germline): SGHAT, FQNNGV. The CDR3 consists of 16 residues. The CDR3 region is CASSSNRVPYNSPLHF. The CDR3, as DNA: TGTGCCAGCAGCTCAAACAGGGTCCCCTATAATTCACCCCTCCACTTT.

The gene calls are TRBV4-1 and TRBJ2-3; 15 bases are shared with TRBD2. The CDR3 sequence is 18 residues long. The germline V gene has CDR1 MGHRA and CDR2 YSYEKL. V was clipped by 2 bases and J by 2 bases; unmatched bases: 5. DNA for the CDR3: TGCGCCAGCAGCCAACGGACTAGCGGGGGGGGATACACAGATACGCAGTATTTT. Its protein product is CASSQRTSGGGYTDTQYF.

In DNA, the CDR3 is TGTGCCAGCAGCGTAAAAGGCGGGGGGGCCCACGGGGAGCTGTTTTTT. This translates into CASSVKGGGAHGELFF. The chain uses TRBV9 and TRBJ2-2, with 9 nucleotides matching TRBD2. The CDR3 loop spans 16 amino acids. Losses at the gene ends were 1 base for V and 7 bases for J; bases not matched to a gene: 8. Germline V gives CDR1 SGDLS, CDR2 YYNGEE.

The CDR3 region is CASSLSSRSGGHYNEQFF. The DNA for the CDR3 is TGTGCCAGCAGCTTATCATCCCGTAGCGGGGGGCACTACAATGAGCAGTTCTTC. V is TRBV7-3 and J is TRBJ2-1; 10 nucleotides agree with TRBD2. CDR1 is SGHTA, CDR2 FQGTGA, per germline. The CDR3 runs 18 residues. The junction had 10 bases not matched to a gene; V was cut back by 2 bases and J by 3 bases.

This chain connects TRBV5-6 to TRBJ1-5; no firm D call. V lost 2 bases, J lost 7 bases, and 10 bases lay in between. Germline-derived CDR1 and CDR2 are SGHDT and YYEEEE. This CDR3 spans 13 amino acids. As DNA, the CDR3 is TGTGCCAGCAGCTTCGGCGGAGGCCAGCCCCAGCATTTT. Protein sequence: CASSFGGGQPQHF. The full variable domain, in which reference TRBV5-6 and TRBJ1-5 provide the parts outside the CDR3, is DAGVTQSPTHLIKTRGQQVTLRCSPKSGHDTVSWYQQALGQGPQFIFQYYEEEERQRGNFPDRFSGHQFPNYSSELNVNALLLGDSALYLCASSFGGGQPQHFGDGTRLSIL.

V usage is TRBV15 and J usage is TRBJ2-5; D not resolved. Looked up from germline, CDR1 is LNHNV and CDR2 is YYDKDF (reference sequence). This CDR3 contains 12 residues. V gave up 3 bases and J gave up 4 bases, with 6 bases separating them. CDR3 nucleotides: TGTGCCACCAGCAGTCCGAGAGAGACCCAGTACTTC. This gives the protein CATSSPRETQYF.

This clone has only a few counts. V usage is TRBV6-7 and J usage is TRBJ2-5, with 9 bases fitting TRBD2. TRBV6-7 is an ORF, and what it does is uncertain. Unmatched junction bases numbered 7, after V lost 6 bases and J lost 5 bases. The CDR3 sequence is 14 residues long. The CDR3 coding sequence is TGTGCCAGCAGCTTAGCGGGGGAGGTGGAGACCCAGTACTTC. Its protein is CASSLAGEVETQYF.

DNA of the CDR3: TGTGCCACCAGCAGAGCTCCCGGACAGGGGGCTCAGCCCCAGCATTTT. This translates into CATSRAPGQGAQPQHF. V gene TRBV15 combines with J gene TRBJ1-5; 11 nucleotides align to TRBD1. Germline V gene sequence: CDR1 LNHNV, CDR2 YYDKDF (reference sequence). The V and J ends lost 1 base and 6 bases, in that order; junction bases with no gene match: 5. The CDR3 runs 16 residues.

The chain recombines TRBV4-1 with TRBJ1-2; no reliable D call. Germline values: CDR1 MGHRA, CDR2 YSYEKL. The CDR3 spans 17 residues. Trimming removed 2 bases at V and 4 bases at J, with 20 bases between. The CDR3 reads CASSQFTAINLPYGYTF. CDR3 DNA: TGCGCCAGCAGCCAATTTACAGCCATCAATCTTCCCTATGGCTACACCTTC.